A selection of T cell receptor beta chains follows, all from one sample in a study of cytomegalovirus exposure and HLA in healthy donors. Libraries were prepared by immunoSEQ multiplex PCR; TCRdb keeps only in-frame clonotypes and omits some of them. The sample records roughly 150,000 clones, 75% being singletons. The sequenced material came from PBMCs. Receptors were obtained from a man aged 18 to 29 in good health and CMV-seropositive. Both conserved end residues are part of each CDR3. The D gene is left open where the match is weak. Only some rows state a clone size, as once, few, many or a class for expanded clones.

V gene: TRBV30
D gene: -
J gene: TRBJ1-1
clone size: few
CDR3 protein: CAWSGTSPIRAEAFF
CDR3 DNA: TGTGCCTGGAGTGGTACCAGCCCTATACGGGCTGAAGCTTTCTTT

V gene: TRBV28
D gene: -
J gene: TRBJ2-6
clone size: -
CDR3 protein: CASVTGSGANVLTF
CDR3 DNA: TGTGCCAGTGTAACAGGCTCTGGGGCCAACGTCCTGACTTTC

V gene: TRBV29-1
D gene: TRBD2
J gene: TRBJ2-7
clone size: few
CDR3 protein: CSVEVGGGRDEQYF
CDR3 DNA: TGCAGCGTTGAAGTGGGCGGGGGGCGCGACGAGCAGTACTTC

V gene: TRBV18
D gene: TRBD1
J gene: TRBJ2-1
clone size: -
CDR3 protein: CASSPLAAWSTGVGEQFF
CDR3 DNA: TGTGCCAGCTCACCACTCGCCGCATGGTCGACAGGGGTAGGTGAGCAGTTCTTC

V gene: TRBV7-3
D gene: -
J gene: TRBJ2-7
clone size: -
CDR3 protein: CASSLIGHSYEQYF
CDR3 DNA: TGTGCCAGCAGCTTAATAGGACACTCCTACGAGCAGTACTTC

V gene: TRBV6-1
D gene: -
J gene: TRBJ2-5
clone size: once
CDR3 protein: CASSHRFPEETQYF
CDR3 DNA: TGTGCCAGCAGTCACAGGTTCCCGGAGGAGACCCAGTACTTC

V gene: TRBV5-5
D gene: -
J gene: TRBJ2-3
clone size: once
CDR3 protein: CASSSETGLSTDTQYF
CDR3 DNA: TGTGCCAGCAGCTCCGAGACAGGCTTGAGCACAGATACGCAGTATTTT

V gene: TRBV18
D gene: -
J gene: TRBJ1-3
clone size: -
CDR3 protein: CASSFGNSGNTIYF
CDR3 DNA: TGTGCCAGCTCGTTCGGTAATTCTGGAAACACCATATATTTT

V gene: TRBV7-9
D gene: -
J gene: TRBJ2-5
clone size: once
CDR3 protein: CASSPEELLETQYF
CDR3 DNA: TGTGCCAGCAGCCCCGAGGAGCTGCTGGAGACCCAGTACTTC

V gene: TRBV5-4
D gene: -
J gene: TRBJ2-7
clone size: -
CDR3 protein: CASSLAPGPDYEQYF
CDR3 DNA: TGTGCCAGCAGCTTGGCCCCAGGGCCTGACTACGAGCAGTACTTC

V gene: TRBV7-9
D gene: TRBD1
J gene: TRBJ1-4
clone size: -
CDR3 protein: CASLGQGDEKLFF
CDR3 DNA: TGTGCCAGCCTCGGACAGGGGGACGAAAAACTGTTTTTT

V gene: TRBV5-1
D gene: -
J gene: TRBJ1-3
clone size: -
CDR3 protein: CASSSAGSTGNTIYF
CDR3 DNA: TGCGCCAGCAGCTCGGCTGGGAGTACTGGAAACACCATATATTTT

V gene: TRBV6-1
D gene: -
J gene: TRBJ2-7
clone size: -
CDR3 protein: CASSFSYEQYF
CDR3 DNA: TGTGCCAGCAGCTTCTCCTACGAGCAGTACTTC

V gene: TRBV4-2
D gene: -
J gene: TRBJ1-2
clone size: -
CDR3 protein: CASSQDAGGKGYGYTF
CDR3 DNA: TGTGCCAGCAGCCAAGATGCGGGGGGCAAAGGTTATGGCTACACCTTC

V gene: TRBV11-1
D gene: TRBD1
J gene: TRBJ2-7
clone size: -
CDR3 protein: CASSLDRGHEQYF
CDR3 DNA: TGTGCCAGCAGTCTCGACAGGGGCCACGAGCAGTACTTC

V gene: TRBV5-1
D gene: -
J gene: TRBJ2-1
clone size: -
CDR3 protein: CASSIGVGRGRSYNEQFF
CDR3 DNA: TGCGCCAGCAGCATAGGGGTAGGGCGGGGAAGGTCCTACAATGAGCAGTTCTTC

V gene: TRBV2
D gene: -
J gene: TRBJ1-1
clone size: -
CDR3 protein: CANHRAKMNTEAFF
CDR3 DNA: TGTGCCAACCACAGGGCCAAGATGAACACTGAAGCTTTCTTT